Listed below are T cell receptor beta chains from one sample, sequenced in a study of blood T cell repertoires in COVID-19. Profiled with immunoSEQ multiplex PCR; TCRdb holds only in-frame clones, not every one. This sample has about 68,000 clones, with roughly 79% found just once. The sequenced material came from peripheral blood. These receptors were collected from a woman aged 60-75 years with acute or convalescent COVID-19. CDR3s include the opening cysteine and the closing phenylalanine or tryptophan. Each record gives: CDR3 DNA, CDR3 protein, V gene, clone size, CDR3 length, J gene, D gene. The D gene is left open where the match is weak. Clone size is shown for a subset of rows, as once, few, many or a class of expanded clone.

DNA: TGTGCCAGCTCACCCCCTCTTAGGGGCTCTGGGGCCAACGTCCTGACTTTC
CDR3: CASSPPLRGSGANVLTF
V: TRBV18
size: NA
length: 17
J: TRBJ2-6
D: NA

DNA: TGCGCCAGCAGCCTGGGGTTCGGGGGCAATCAGCCCCAGCATTTT
CDR3: CASSLGFGGNQPQHF
V: TRBV5-1
size: NA
length: 15
J: TRBJ1-5
D: NA

DNA: TGTGCCAGCAGCTCCACGGGGAGCACAGATACGCAGTATTTT
CDR3: CASSSTGSTDTQYF
V: TRBV5-4
size: NA
length: 14
J: TRBJ2-3
D: NA

DNA: TGTGCCTCAGGGGGCATCGACTATGGCTACACCTTC
CDR3: CASGGIDYGYTF
V: TRBV6-5
size: NA
length: 12
J: TRBJ1-2
D: TRBD1

DNA: TGTGCCAGCGGACAGGAGGCTTATTCACCCCTCCACTTT
CDR3: CASGQEAYSPLHF
V: TRBV27
size: NA
length: 13
J: TRBJ1-6
D: TRBD1

DNA: TGTGCCAGCAGTTTCCAGGGGGCACGTGAAAAACTGTTTTTT
CDR3: CASSFQGAREKLFF
V: TRBV27
size: NA
length: 14
J: TRBJ1-4
D: TRBD1

DNA: TGTGCCAGCAGCTTACTAAGCGGGAGGAACACCGGGGAGCTGTTTTTT
CDR3: CASSLLSGRNTGELFF
V: TRBV7-8
size: NA
length: 16
J: TRBJ2-2
D: TRBD2

DNA: TGTGCCAGCAGCTTAGCCGACAGATTAGCCAAAAACATTCAGTACTTC
CDR3: CASSLADRLAKNIQYF
V: TRBV7-9
size: NA
length: 16
J: TRBJ2-4
D: NA

DNA: TGCGCCAGCAGGCAAGATCTAGCCAAGGAGACCCAGTACTTC
CDR3: CASRQDLAKETQYF
V: TRBV5-1
size: NA
length: 14
J: TRBJ2-5
D: NA

DNA: TGCAGCGTTGAAACCAGGGGCCCTGTTACTGAAGCTTTCTTT
CDR3: CSVETRGPVTEAFF
V: TRBV29-1
size: NA
length: 14
J: TRBJ1-1
D: NA

DNA: TGTGCCAGCTCATCAGACTCGAACACCGGGGAGCTGTTTTTT
CDR3: CASSSDSNTGELFF
V: TRBV18
size: NA
length: 14
J: TRBJ2-2
D: NA

DNA: TGTGCCAGCAGCCTCGTCGGACTCTCCAATGAGCAGTTCTTC
CDR3: CASSLVGLSNEQFF
V: TRBV4-2
size: NA
length: 14
J: TRBJ2-1
D: NA

DNA: TGTGCCAGCAGCTTGTCTCGGGCCAACGTCCTGACTTTC
CDR3: CASSLSRANVLTF
V: TRBV7-9
size: NA
length: 13
J: TRBJ2-6
D: NA

DNA: TGTGCCACCAGCCCGCGGGGGGGGGTGGTTGAGACCCAGTACTTC
CDR3: CATSPRGGVVETQYF
V: TRBV15
size: NA
length: 15
J: TRBJ2-5
D: TRBD2

DNA: TGTGCCAGCAGTTGGGCAGGGTTGAACACTGAAGCTTTCTTT
CDR3: CASSWAGLNTEAFF
V: TRBV6-5
size: few
length: 14
J: TRBJ1-1
D: NA

DNA: TGTGCCAGCAGCCGAGCGGGGGGCGGGTACGAGCAGTACTTC
CDR3: CASSRAGGGYEQYF
V: TRBV7-3
size: NA
length: 14
J: TRBJ2-7
D: TRBD2

DNA: TGTGCCAGCAGCTCGGGGGTTGACTACGAGCAGTACTTC
CDR3: CASSSGVDYEQYF
V: TRBV5-4
size: few
length: 13
J: TRBJ2-7
D: NA

DNA: TGTGCCAGCAGCTCCGGGATCTACAATGAGCAGTTCTTC
CDR3: CASSSGIYNEQFF
V: TRBV11-3
size: NA
length: 13
J: TRBJ2-1
D: NA